Shown below are 30 T cell receptor beta chains from a single sample sequenced in a study of shared clonotypes between healthy human individuals. Terminally differentiated effector memory CD45RA+ cells were left out of the naive CD8 fraction, which was CD45RO-negative and positively selected for CCR7. Clones were sequenced by immunoSEQ multiplex PCR, and TCRdb holds only the in-frame ones, with some missing. The sample comprises approximately 2,200,000 clones, more than 85% of which are singletons, and roughly 1.7% rests with the top ten. The specimen sequenced was naive CD8+ T cells from PBMCs. The receptors stem from a young man in good health. Some clones in this sample may be carry-over from other donors' samples.

This clone came up once. The rearrangement joins TRBV7-8 to TRBJ2-5; the match to TRBD2 covers 11 bases. CDR1 and CDR2 (germline): SGHVS, FQNEAQ. Trimming at V came to 1 base and at J to 2 bases, leaving 12 bases not matched to a gene. CDR3 length: 19 amino acids. The CDR3 sequence: CASSLVVKLAGVRQETQYF. DNA for the CDR3: TGTGCCAGCAGCTTAGTGGTCAAACTAGCGGGAGTCAGACAAGAGACCCAGTACTTC.

This chain links TRBV6-6 with TRBJ2-1; 8 bases align to TRBD2. The length of the CDR3 is 15 residues. In germline, CDR1 is MNHNY, CDR2 SVGAGI (reference sequence). The V gene end was trimmed by 2 bases and the J gene end by 6 bases; junction bases not matched to a gene: 6. The CDR3 here is CASSYTSGSPNEQFF. For the CDR3, the DNA is TGTGCCAGCAGTTACACAAGCGGGAGTCCCAATGAGCAGTTCTTC.

This chain joins TRBV7-9 and TRBJ1-2, with 8 bases matching TRBD1. Germline V gene lookup returns CDR1 SEHNR and CDR2 FQNEAQ (reference sequence). The CDR3 consists of 17 residues. J gave up 5 bases and V 4 bases, and 15 bases lay outside the gene matches. The CDR3 DNA sequence: TGTGCCAGCAGCTCGGACCCTCCAGGGGGCCTGGGTTATGGCTACACCTTC. Protein product: CASSSDPPGGLGYGYTF.

The chain is built from TRBV6-1 and TRBJ1-6; 8 nucleotides agree with TRBD1. The ends lost 4 bases at V and 2 bases at J; junction bases unmatched: 4. The CDR3 loop spans 16 amino acids. In germline, CDR1 is MNHNS, CDR2 SASEGT. Here the CDR3 reads CASSALTGAYNSPLHF. In DNA form, the CDR3 reads TGTGCCAGCAGTGCCCTGACAGGGGCCTATAATTCACCCCTCCACTTT.

The genes are TRBV14 and TRBJ2-7, with 8 bases identical to TRBD2. V lost 0 bases to trimming and J lost 7 bases; unmatched junction nucleotides: 11. This CDR3 spans 16 amino acids. Germline V gene sequence: CDR1 SGHDN, CDR2 FVKESK. The chain's CDR3 is CASSQDRAGELWEQYF. The CDR3 DNA sequence: TGTGCCAGCAGCCAAGATAGAGCGGGAGAACTCTGGGAGCAGTACTTC.

For the CDR3, the DNA is TGTGCCATCAGTGTCGGCACTATGGGAACAGGTGATAACTATGGCTACACCTTC. It translates to CAISVGTMGTGDNYGYTF. The chain links TRBV10-3 to TRBJ1-2, with a weak D call TRBD1 (5 bases). In germline, CDR1 is ENHRY, CDR2 SYGVKD. The CDR3 is made up of 18 amino acids. Deletions cut 4 bases from V and 1 base from J, with 22 bases between.

The chain uses TRBV19 and TRBJ2-7; no reliable D call. Germline V gives CDR1 LNHDA, CDR2 SQIVND (reference sequence). V lost 6 bases and J lost 4, with 13 bases in between. This CDR3 has 13 amino acids. The CDR3 DNA is TGTGCCAGTAGCGCGAGTATAGTTTACGAGCAGTACTTC. This gives the protein CASSASIVYEQYF. Together with reference TRBV19 and TRBJ2-7, the CDR3 gives the full variable domain: DGGITQSPKYLFRKEGQNVTLSCEQNLNHDAMYWYRQDPGQGLRLIYYSQIVNDFQKGDIAEGYSVSREKKESFPLTVTSAQKNPTAFYLCASSASIVYEQYFGPGTRLTVT.

The chain employs TRBV27 and TRBJ1-4; D gene unclear. CDR1 and CDR2 (germline): MNHEY, SMNVEV (reference sequence). Trimming cost V 3 bases and J 0 bases, with 11 bases left between them. The CDR3 totals 16 residues. The CDR3 loop is CASSFSFYATNEKLFF. In nucleotides, the CDR3 is TGTGCCAGCAGTTTTTCGTTTTATGCAACTAATGAAAAACTGTTTTTT.

CDR3 loop: CASSGGTEAFF. The CDR3 nucleotides read TGTGCCAGCAGCGGGGGTACTGAAGCTTTCTTT. The genes are TRBV7-6 and TRBJ1-1; maybe TRBD1 (5 bases). Germline lookup yields CDR1 SGHVS and CDR2 FNYEAQ. V was clipped by 5 bases and J by 5 bases, with 6 bases between them. The CDR3 has 11 residues.

This chain links TRBV28 with TRBJ2-2, with 14 bases that match TRBD2. Losses at the gene ends were 5 bases for V and 5 bases for J; bases not matched to a gene: 16. The CDR3 runs 20 residues. Germline CDR1 MDHEN, CDR2 SYDVKM. The chain's CDR3 is CASSTTASGLAGVYTGELFF. The CDR3 coding sequence is TGTGCCAGCAGTACCACTGCCTCGGGACTAGCGGGAGTGTATACCGGGGAGCTGTTTTTT.

This chain joins TRBV4-1 and TRBJ2-1; the match to TRBD2 covers 9 bases. V shed 0 bases, J shed 4 bases, and the junction held 7 bases outside the gene matches. The CDR3 has 17 residues. The germline gives CDR1 MGHRA, CDR2 YSYEKL. CDR3 region: CASSQDLLAGQYNEQFF. The CDR3 nucleotides read TGCGCCAGCAGCCAAGATCTGCTAGCGGGGCAATACAATGAGCAGTTCTTC.

This chain uses TRBV6-5 with TRBJ2-3, with 7 bases aligning to TRBD2. V trimming: 1 base; J trimming: 5 bases; junction bases outside the gene matches: 3. Germline-derived CDR1 and CDR2 are MNHEY and SVGAGI. The length of the CDR3 is 14 residues. The chain's CDR3 is CASSYWSSGDTQYF. CDR3 bases: TGTGCCAGCAGTTACTGGTCTAGCGGAGATACGCAGTATTTT.

This clone has a single count. V gene TRBV7-9 combines with J gene TRBJ2-1, with a tentative D call TRBD2 (5 bases). With 5 bases removed from V and 10 bases from J, the gap between germline ends came to 24 bases. This CDR3 has 16 amino acids. The germline gives CDR1 SEHNR, CDR2 FQNEAQ (reference sequence). CDR3 in amino acids: CASSHQLVGVREEQFF. The CDR3 region has the DNA TGTGCCAGCAGCCATCAACTAGTCGGGGTGCGTGAAGAGCAGTTCTTC.

The chain has TRBV27 and TRBJ1-4, with 8 bases fitting TRBD1. CDR1 is MNHEY, CDR2 SMNVEV, per germline (reference sequence). The CDR3 is 14 residues long. The V gene end was trimmed by 3 bases and the J gene end by 15 bases; junction bases not matched to a gene: 12. The CDR3 DNA follows: TGTGCCAGCAGTTTGACAGGGGCTAATGAAAAGATGTTTTTT. Amino acid sequence: CASSLTGANEKMFF.

The chain is built from TRBV29-1 and TRBJ2-2; D is unclear. This CDR3 comprises 10 residues. V gave up 8 bases and J gave up 6 bases, with 7 bases separating them. The germline gives CDR1 SQVTM, CDR2 ANQGSEA. CDR3 sequence: CSIQAGELFF. The CDR3 bases are TGCAGCATACAAGCCGGGGAGCTGTTTTTT.

This clone was recorded once. V gene TRBV18 combines with J gene TRBJ1-2, with D perhaps matching TRBD1 (6 bases). CDR1 KGHSH and CDR2 LQKENI come from the germline V gene. The CDR3 has 15 residues. V lost 6 bases and J 6 bases, leaving 20 bases between the germline ends. The CDR3 sequence: CASSTRRGSGDGYTF. In DNA form, the CDR3 reads TGTGCCAGCTCTACACGGAGGGGGTCAGGCGATGGCTACACCTTC.

V usage is TRBV7-2 and J usage is TRBJ2-1, with TRBD2 matching 10 bases. The CDR3 loop spans 18 amino acids. Germline V gene sequence: CDR1 SGHTA, CDR2 FQGNSA. Unmatched junction bases numbered 10, after V lost 0 bases and J lost 5 bases. The CDR3, as DNA: TGTGCCAGCAGCTTAGCCAGGGTGACTAGCGGGCCTGACAATGAGCAGTTCTTC. The encoded protein is CASSLARVTSGPDNEQFF.

This chain uses TRBV5-1 with TRBJ2-1; D is unresolved. Trimming left V 4 bases short and J 10 bases short, with 12 bases between. CDR1 is SGHRS, CDR2 YFSETQ, per germline. The CDR3 has 12 amino acids. The CDR3 DNA follows: TGCGCCAGCAGCCTCCCGAGCCAGGAGCAGTTCTTC. It translates to CASSLPSQEQFF.

The V call is TRBV9, the J call TRBJ2-2, with D perhaps matching TRBD2 (6 bases). The germline CDR1 and CDR2 sequences are SGDLS and YYNGEE. The V end lost 4 bases, the J end lost 2 bases, and 12 bases lay between the germline ends. The CDR3 has 15 amino acids. The CDR3 sequence: CASSIGTSNTGELFF. CDR3 DNA: TGTGCCAGCAGCATCGGGACTTCTAACACCGGGGAGCTGTTTTTT.

The V and J genes are TRBV5-6 and TRBJ2-7; TRBD2 matches at 7 bases. Unmatched junction bases numbered 13, after V lost 9 bases and J lost 4 bases. The V gene's germline CDR1 is SGHDT and CDR2 YYEEEE. The CDR3 runs 14 residues. The CDR3 here is CATGIGGSGYEQYF. CDR3 nucleotide sequence: TGTGCCACCGGGATTGGGGGTAGCGGGTACGAGCAGTACTTC.

The chain has TRBV9 and TRBJ1-1, with 8 bases that match TRBD1. Trimming took 2 bases from V and 5 from J; bases not matched to a gene: 8. The CDR3 runs to 15 residues. The germline V gene has CDR1 SGDLS and CDR2 YYNGEE. The CDR3 sequence is CASSVADRAFTEAFF. The CDR3 DNA follows: TGTGCCAGCAGCGTCGCGGACAGGGCCTTTACTGAAGCTTTCTTT.

The V gene is TRBV6-1, the J gene TRBJ2-7, with D maybe TRBD1 (5 bases). The CDR3 totals 15 residues. V lost 5 bases to trimming and J lost 3 bases, with 17 bases between them. Germline CDR1 is MNHNS and CDR2 is SASEGT. CDR3 in amino acids: CASSQGQDFIYEQYF. CDR3 coding DNA: TGTGCCAGCAGTCAAGGACAAGATTTTATCTACGAGCAGTACTTC.

Remarks on this clone: The sample holds other DNA sequences that translate to the same CDR3. V and J are TRBV4-3 and TRBJ2-5; TRBD2 matches 13 bases. This CDR3 contains 15 residues. V dropped 4 bases and J dropped 4; count of bases not matched to a gene: 3. CDR1 and CDR2 (germline): LGHNA, YSLEER. DNA of the CDR3: TGCGCCAGCAGCCCCGGACTAGCGGGAGCAGAGACCCAGTACTTC. This sequence encodes CASSPGLAGAETQYF.

This clone has only a few counts. This rearrangement joins TRBV29-1 to TRBJ1-1; D unresolved. This CDR3 is 13 amino acids long. Between the trimmed V and J ends, which lost 6 bases and 1 base, there was a span of 12 bases. Germline lookup yields CDR1 SQVTM and CDR2 ANQGSEA. Written as DNA, the CDR3 is TGCAGCGTATCTGGACGGCCGAACACTGAAGCTTTCTTT. Encoded protein: CSVSGRPNTEAFF.

CDR3 DNA sequence: TGTGCCAGCAGCCGCCCAGGGGGGGACTACGAGCAGTACTTC. This codes for CASSRPGGDYEQYF. The chain recombines TRBV7-9 with TRBJ2-7; the D call may be TRBD1 or TRBD2 (7 bases each). Germline loops: CDR1 SEHNR, CDR2 FQNEAQ (reference sequence). Trimming shortened V by 5 bases and J by 3 bases, and 14 bases separated the two germline ends. This CDR3 is built from 14 residues.

The V gene is TRBV27, the J gene TRBJ2-1; D is perhaps TRBD1 or TRBD2 (5 bases each). The CDR3 is 13 residues long. CDR1 is MNHEY, CDR2 SMNVEV, per germline (reference sequence). V shed 2 bases and J shed 15 bases, with 17 bases lying between them. CDR3 sequence (DNA): TGTGCCAGCAGTTTAGTTGTGGGACGGTCGCTGTTCTTC. Translated: CASSLVVGRSLFF.

The chain uses TRBV5-6 and TRBJ2-7; D is unclear. Germline V lookup: CDR1 SGHDT, CDR2 YYEEEE. This CDR3 has 11 residues. Trimming removed 4 bases from V and 6 bases from J, with 8 bases in between. CDR3: CASSINLEQYF. The CDR3 DNA follows: TGTGCCAGCAGCATTAACCTCGAGCAGTACTTC.

The chain joins TRBV30 to TRBJ1-1; possible D gene TRBD1, 6 bases. Germline V gene sequence: CDR1 GTSNPN, CDR2 SVGIG (reference sequence). The V end lost 0 bases, the J end lost 7 bases, and 12 bases lay between the germline ends. The CDR3 runs to 13 residues. The CDR3 loop is CAWSVLVGGEAFF. In DNA, the CDR3 is TGTGCCTGGAGTGTACTGGTAGGGGGTGAAGCTTTCTTT.

This CDR3 is CASSYGVWGNTIYF. CDR3 in DNA: TGTGCCAGCAGTTACGGGGTATGGGGAAACACCATATATTTT. This chain links TRBV6-5 with TRBJ1-3; D is ambiguous. Germline assignment: CDR1 MNHEY and CDR2 SVGAGI. CDR3 length: 14 amino acids. V was trimmed by 2 bases and J by 4 bases, leaving 9 bases between them.

The genes are TRBV27 and TRBJ2-3; D is ambiguous. This CDR3 has 16 amino acids. CDR1 and CDR2 (germline): MNHEY, SMNVEV (reference sequence). V lost 6 bases and J 0 bases, leaving 16 bases between the germline ends. CDR3 sequence (DNA): TGTGCCAGCAGCCATTCATTGGATTTTAGCACAGATACGCAGTATTTT. It translates to CASSHSLDFSTDTQYF.